This T cell receptor (beta chain) was profiled in a study of graft-versus-host responses after intestinal transplantation. Overall study context: Recipients uniformly received anti-thymocyte globulin induction, followed by tacrolimus and steroids for approximately 3 years.

Germline CDR1 reads SGHRS; CDR2 reads YFSETQ. CDR3 length: 14 amino acids. V lost 0 bases, J lost 3 bases, and 2 bases stayed unmatched. Produced via immunoSEQ multiplex PCR; TCRdb's table is partial and in-frame only. Seen here are 130,000 or so clones, approximately 94% observed once, and the top ten hold over 0.15%. General study results and limits: Allografts of one patient group, those with graft-donor T cell macrochimerism, had high graft-versus-host to host-versus-graft clonal ratios.

On this clone itself: Its antigen is currently unknown.

The sequence came from a human donor who received an intestinal transplant. The chain couples TRBV5-1 to TRBJ2-7, with 8 bases fitting TRBD1. Material: unstimulated CD4+ T cells sorted from spleen or lymph node cells, obtained before intestinal transplant. The DNA of the CDR3 is TGCGCCAGCAGCTTGGGACAGGGGTACTACGAGCAGTACTTC. It is translated as CASSLGQGYYEQYF.